The subject of this entry is one T cell receptor (beta chain). Its target is not known. The sample comes from a study of shared clonotypes between healthy human individuals. Points from the study as a whole: It was the non-shared clonotypes that had lower generation probabilities than clonotypes shared by all four donors. Sharing across four donors was highest in naive CD4 (roughly 5%) and lowest in memory CD8 (0.4%).

A CD45RA+ naive subset and a CD45RA-negative memory subset were split from CD4+ cells. For every subset, genomic DNA was evenly distributed across several immunoSEQ plates. Using immunoSEQ multiplex PCR, the repertoire was profiled, and TCRdb retains in-frame clones only, with some absent. The sample shows 2,500,000 or so clones, more than 80% of them seen only once. V was pared by 4 bases and J by 3 bases, with 5 bases of the junction left unmatched. The CDR3 is 15 residues long. Germline assignment: CDR1 LNHDA and CDR2 SQIVND (reference sequence). The source of this sequence is a man between 18 and 29 years old in good health. The sequenced sample consisted of naive CD4+ T cells sorted from blood. Specified subset: CD45RA+ positively selected. The chain uses TRBV19 and TRBJ2-1, with 8 bases that match TRBD1. CDR3 region: CASSTGQGLYNEQFF. The CDR3 coding sequence is TGTGCCAGTAGTACCGGACAGGGACTCTACAATGAGCAGTTCTTC.